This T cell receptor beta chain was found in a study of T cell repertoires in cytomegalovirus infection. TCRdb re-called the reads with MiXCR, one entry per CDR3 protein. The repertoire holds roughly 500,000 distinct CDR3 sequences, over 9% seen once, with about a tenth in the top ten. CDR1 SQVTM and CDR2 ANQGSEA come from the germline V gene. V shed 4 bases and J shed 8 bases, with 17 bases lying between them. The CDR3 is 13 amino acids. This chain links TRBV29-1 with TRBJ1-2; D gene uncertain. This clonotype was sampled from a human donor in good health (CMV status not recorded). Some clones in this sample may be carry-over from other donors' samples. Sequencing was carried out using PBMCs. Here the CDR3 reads CSVVPMGDEGYTF. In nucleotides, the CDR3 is TGCAGCGTTGTTCCAATGGGAGATGAAGGCTACACCTTC. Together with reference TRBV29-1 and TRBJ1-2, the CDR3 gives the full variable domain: SAVISQKPSRDICQRGTSLTIQCQVDSQVTMMFWYRQQPGQSLTLIATANQGSEATYESGFVIDKFPISRPNLTFSTLTVSNMSPEDSSIYLCSVVPMGDEGYTFGSGTRLTVV.